This T cell receptor (beta chain) was sequenced in a study of shared clonotypes between healthy human individuals. V shed 3 bases and J 6 bases; nucleotides not matched to a gene: 5. Looked up from germline, CDR1 is MDHEN and CDR2 is SYDVKM. The CDR3 covers 13 residues. A single count supports this clone. The antigen remains undetermined. Libraries were prepared by immunoSEQ multiplex PCR; TCRdb keeps only in-frame clonotypes and omits some of them. The sample includes 400,000 or so clones, roughly 96% of them seen just once. Study observations and caveats: A small donor pool kept down the genetic and exposure-history diversity that was represented. Naive subsets usually exceeded memory subsets in estimated richness.

Sequenced: memory CD8+ T cells sorted from blood. Subset specified: CD45RO+ cells pooled with CCR7-negative TemRA cells. The chain uses TRBV28 and TRBJ2-7; 7 nucleotides agree with TRBD1. The TCR comes from a man aged 25-40 years in good health. For the CDR3, the DNA is TGTGCCAGCAGTTTTGACAGGGCCGCCGAGCAGTACTTC. This gives the protein CASSFDRAAEQYF.